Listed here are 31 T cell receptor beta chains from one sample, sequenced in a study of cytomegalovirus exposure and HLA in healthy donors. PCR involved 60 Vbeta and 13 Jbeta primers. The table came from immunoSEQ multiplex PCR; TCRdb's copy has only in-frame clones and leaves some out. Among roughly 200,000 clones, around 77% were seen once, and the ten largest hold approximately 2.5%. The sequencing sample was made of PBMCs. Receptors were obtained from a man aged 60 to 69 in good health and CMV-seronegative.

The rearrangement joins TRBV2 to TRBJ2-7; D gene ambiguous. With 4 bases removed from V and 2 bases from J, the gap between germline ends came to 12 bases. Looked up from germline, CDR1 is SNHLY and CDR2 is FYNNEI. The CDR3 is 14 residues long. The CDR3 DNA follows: TGTGCCAGCAGTGGCTCACAGATTACCTACGAGCAGTACTTC. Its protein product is CASSGSQITYEQYF.

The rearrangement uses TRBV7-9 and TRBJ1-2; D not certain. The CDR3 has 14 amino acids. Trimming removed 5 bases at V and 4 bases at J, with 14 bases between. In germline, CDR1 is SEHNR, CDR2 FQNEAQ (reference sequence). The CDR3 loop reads CASSADTPLYGYTF. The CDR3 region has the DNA TGTGCCAGCAGCGCCGACACCCCCCTCTATGGCTACACCTTC.

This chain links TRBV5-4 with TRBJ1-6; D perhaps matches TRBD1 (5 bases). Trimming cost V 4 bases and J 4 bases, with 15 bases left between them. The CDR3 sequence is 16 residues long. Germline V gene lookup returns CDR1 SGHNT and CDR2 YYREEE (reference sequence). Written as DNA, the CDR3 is TGTGCCAGCAGCACTCAAATCGACAGTTATAATTCACCCCTCCACTTT. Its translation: CASSTQIDSYNSPLHF.

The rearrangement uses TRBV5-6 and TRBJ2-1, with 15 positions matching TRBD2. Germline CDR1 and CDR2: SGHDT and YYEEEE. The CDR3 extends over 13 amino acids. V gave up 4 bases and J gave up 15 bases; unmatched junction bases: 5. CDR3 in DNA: TGTGCCAGCAGCCGGACTAGCGGGAGGGGATCGTTCTTC. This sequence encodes CASSRTSGRGSFF.

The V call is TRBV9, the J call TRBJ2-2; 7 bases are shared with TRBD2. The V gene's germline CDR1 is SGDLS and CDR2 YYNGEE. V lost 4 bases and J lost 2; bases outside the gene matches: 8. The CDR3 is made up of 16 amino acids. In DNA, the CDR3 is TGTGCCAGCAGCCACCAGCGGGATCATAACACCGGGGAGCTGTTTTTT. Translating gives CASSHQRDHNTGELFF.

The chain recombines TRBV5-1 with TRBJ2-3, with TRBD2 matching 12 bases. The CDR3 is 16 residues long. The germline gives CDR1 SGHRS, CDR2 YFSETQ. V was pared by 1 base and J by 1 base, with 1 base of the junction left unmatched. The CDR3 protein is CASSLRTSGGTDTQYF. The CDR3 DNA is TGCGCCAGCAGCTTGAGGACTAGCGGGGGCACAGATACGCAGTATTTT. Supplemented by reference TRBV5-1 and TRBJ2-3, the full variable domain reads KAGVTQTPRYLIKTRGQQVTLSCSPISGHRSVSWYQQTPGQGLQFLFEYFSETQRNKGNFPGRFSGRQFSNSRSEMNVSTLELGDSALYLCASSLRTSGGTDTQYFGPGTRLTVL.

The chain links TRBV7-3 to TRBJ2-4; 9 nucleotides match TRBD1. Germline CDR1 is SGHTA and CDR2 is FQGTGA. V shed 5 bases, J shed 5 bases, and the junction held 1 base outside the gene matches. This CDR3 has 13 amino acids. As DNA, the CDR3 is TGTGCCAGCAGCCGACAGGGGGAAAACATTCAGTACTTC. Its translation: CASSRQGENIQYF.

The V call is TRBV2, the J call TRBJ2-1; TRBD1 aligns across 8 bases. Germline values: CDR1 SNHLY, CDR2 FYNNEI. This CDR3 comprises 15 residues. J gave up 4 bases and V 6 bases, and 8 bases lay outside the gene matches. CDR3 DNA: TGTGCCAGCAGCTTAGGACAGGGCATTTACAATGAGCAGTTCTTC. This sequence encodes CASSLGQGIYNEQFF.

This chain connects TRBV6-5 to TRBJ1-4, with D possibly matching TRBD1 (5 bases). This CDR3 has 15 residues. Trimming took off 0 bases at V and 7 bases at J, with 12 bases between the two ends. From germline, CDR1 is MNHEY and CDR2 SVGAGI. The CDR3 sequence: CASSYSQALSEKLFF. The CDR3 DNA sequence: TGTGCCAGCAGTTACTCACAGGCCCTAAGTGAAAAACTGTTTTTT.

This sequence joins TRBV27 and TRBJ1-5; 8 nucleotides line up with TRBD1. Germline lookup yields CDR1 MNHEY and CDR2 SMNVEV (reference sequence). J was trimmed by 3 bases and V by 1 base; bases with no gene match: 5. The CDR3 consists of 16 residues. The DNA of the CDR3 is TGTGCCAGCAGTTTATACGACAGGGGAAACAATCAGCCCCAGCATTTT. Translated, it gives CASSLYDRGNNQPQHF.

Written as DNA, the CDR3 is TGTGCCAGCAGTCTCACAGGTATCGGATACGAGCAGTACTTC. Amino acid sequence: CASSLTGIGYEQYF. The chain couples TRBV2 to TRBJ2-7; D may be TRBD1 (5 bases). The V end was cut by 5 bases, the J end by 4 bases, with 15 bases between. Germline V gives CDR1 SNHLY, CDR2 FYNNEI. This CDR3 has 14 residues. The full variable domain, completed using reference TRBV2 and TRBJ2-7, is EPEVTQTPSHQVTQMGQEVILRCVPISNHLYFYWYRQILGQKVEFLVSFYNNEISEKSEIFDDQFSVERPDGSNFTLKIRSTKLEDSAMYFCASSLTGIGYEQYFGPGTRLTVT.

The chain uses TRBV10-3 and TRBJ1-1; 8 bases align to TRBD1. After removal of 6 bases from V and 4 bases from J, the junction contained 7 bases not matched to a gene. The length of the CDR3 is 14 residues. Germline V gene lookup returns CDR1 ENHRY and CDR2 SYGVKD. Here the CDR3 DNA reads TGTGCCATCAGCTCAGGGGGCTCGGCCACTGAAGCTTTCTTT. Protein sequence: CAISSGGSATEAFF.

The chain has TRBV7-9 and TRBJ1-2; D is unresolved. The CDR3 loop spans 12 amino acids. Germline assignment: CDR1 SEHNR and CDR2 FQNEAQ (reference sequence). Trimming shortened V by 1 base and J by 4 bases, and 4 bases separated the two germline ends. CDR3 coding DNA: TGTGCCAGCAGCTTAGACGGCTATGGCTACACCTTC. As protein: CASSLDGYGYTF.

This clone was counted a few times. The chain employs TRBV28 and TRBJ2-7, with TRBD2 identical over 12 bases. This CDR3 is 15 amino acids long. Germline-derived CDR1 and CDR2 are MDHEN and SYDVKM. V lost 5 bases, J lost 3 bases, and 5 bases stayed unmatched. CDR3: CASSASSGRVYEQYF. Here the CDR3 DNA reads TGTGCCAGCAGTGCCTCTAGCGGGAGGGTCTACGAGCAGTACTTC.

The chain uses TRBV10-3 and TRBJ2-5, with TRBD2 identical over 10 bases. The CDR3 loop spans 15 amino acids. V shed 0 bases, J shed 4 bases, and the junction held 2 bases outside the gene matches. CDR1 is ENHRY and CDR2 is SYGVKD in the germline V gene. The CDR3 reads CAISESRTSGETQYF. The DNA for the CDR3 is TGTGCCATCAGTGAGTCGAGGACTAGCGGAGAGACCCAGTACTTC.

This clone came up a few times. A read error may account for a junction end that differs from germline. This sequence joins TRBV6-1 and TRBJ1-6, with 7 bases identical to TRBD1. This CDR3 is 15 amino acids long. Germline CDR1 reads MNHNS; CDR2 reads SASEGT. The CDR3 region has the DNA TGTGCCAGCAGTCAAATAATTAACAGGGGTTCACCCCTCAACTTT. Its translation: CASSQIINRGSPLNF.

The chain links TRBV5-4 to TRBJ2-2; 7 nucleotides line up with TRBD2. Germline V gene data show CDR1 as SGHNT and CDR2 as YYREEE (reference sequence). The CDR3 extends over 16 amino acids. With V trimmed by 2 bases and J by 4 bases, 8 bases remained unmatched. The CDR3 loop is CASSLPGVAGTGELFF. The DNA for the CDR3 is TGTGCCAGCAGCTTACCCGGGGTAGCGGGCACCGGGGAGCTGTTTTTT.

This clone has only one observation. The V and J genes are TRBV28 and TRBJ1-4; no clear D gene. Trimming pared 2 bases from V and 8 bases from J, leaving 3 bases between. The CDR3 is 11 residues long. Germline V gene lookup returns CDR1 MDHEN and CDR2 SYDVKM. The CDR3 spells CASSLGEKLFF. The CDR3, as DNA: TGTGCCAGCAGTTTAGGCGAAAAACTGTTTTTT.

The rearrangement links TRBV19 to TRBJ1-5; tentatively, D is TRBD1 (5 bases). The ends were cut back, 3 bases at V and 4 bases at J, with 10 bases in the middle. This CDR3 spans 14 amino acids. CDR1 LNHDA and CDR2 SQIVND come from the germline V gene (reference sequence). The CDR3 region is CASSMDTLNQPQHF. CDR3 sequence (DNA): TGTGCCAGTAGTATGGACACATTGAATCAGCCCCAGCATTTT.

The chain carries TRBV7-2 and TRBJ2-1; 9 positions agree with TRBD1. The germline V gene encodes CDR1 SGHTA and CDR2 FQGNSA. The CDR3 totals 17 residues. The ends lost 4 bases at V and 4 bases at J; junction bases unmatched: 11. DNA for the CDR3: TGTGCCAGCAGCTCAGTTCCTCCGGGACAGGGATACAATGAGCAGTTCTTC. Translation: CASSSVPPGQGYNEQFF.

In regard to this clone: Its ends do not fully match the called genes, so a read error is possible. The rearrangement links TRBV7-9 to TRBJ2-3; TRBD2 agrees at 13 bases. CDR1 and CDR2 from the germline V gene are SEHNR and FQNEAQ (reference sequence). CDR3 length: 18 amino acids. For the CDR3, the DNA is TGTTCCAGCAGCTCTACTAGCGGGAGGGCCATTAACACAGATACGCAGTATTTT. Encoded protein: CSSSSTSGRAINTDTQYF.

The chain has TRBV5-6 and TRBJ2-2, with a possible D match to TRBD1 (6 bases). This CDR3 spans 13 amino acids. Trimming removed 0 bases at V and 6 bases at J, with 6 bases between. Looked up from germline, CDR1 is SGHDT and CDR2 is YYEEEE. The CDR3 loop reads CASSLGTAGELFF. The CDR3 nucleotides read TGTGCCAGCAGCTTGGGGACAGCCGGGGAGCTGTTTTTT.

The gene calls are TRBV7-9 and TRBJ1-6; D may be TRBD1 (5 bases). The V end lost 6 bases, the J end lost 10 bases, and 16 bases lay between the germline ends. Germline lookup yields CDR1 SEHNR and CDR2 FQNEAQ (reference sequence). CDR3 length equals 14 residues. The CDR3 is CASRMGGSDSPLHF. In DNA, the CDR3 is TGTGCCAGCAGGATGGGGGGGTCTGACTCACCCCTCCACTTT. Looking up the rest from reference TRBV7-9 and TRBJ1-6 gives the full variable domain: DTGVSQNPRHKITKRGQNVTFRCDPISEHNRLYWYRQTLGQGPEFLTYFQNEAQLEKSRLLSDRFSAERPKGSFSTLEIQRTEQGDSAMYLCASRMGGSDSPLHFGNGTRLTVT.

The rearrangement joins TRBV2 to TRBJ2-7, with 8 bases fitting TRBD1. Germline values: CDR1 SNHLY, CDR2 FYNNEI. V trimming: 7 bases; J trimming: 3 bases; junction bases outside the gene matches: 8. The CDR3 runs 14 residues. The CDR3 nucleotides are TGTGCCAGCAAAGGACAGGGAAATAGCTACGAGCAGTACTTC. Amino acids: CASKGQGNSYEQYF.

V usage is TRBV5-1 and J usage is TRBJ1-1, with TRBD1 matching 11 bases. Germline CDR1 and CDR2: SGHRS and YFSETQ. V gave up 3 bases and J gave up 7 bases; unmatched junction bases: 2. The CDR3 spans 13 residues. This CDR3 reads CASSWDRGGEAFF. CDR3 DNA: TGCGCCAGCAGCTGGGACAGGGGGGGTGAAGCTTTCTTT.

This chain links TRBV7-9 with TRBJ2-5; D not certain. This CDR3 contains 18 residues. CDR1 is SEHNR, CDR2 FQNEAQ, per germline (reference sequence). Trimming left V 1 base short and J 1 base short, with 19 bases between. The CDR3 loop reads CASSLGTNRVVPQETQYF. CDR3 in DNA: TGTGCCAGCAGCTTAGGCACCAACCGGGTGGTCCCCCAAGAGACCCAGTACTTC.

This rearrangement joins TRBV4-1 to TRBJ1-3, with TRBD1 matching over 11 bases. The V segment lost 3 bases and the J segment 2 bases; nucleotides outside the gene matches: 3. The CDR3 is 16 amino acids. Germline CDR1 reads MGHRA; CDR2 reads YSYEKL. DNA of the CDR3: TGCGCCAGCAGCCAGTCGGGACAGGGGGCTGGAAACACCATATATTTT. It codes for CASSQSGQGAGNTIYF.

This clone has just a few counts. CDR3 protein: CAWSKGVPISNTEAFF. The CDR3 DNA follows: TGTGCCTGGAGCAAGGGGGTCCCGATTTCTAACACTGAAGCTTTCTTT. The rearrangement uses TRBV30 and TRBJ1-1, with a possible D match to TRBD1 (6 bases). This CDR3 is built from 16 residues. Per the germline V gene, CDR1 is GTSNPN and CDR2 is SVGIG (reference sequence). The V end was cut by 3 bases, the J end by 2 bases, with 19 bases between.

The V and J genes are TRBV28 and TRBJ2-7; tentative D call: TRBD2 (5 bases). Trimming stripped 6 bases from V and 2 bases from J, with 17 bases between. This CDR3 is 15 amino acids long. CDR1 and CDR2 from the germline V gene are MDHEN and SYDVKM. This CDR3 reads CASSPPAGSTYEQYF. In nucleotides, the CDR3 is TGTGCCAGCAGCCCGCCGGCGGGCAGCACCTACGAGCAGTACTTC.

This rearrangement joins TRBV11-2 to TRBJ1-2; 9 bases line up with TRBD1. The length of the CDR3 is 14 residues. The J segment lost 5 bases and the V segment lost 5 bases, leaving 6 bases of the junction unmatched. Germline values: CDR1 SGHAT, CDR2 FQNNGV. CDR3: CASSLQGAGYGYTF. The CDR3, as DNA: TGTGCCAGCAGCCTACAGGGGGCTGGGTATGGCTACACCTTC.

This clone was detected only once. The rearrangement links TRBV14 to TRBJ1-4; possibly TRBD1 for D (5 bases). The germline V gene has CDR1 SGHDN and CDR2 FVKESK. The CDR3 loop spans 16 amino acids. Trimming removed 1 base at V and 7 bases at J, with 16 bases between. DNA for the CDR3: TGTGCCAGCAGCCAAGTGTCGACAGCGTGGGCTGAAAAACTGTTTTTT. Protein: CASSQVSTAWAEKLFF.